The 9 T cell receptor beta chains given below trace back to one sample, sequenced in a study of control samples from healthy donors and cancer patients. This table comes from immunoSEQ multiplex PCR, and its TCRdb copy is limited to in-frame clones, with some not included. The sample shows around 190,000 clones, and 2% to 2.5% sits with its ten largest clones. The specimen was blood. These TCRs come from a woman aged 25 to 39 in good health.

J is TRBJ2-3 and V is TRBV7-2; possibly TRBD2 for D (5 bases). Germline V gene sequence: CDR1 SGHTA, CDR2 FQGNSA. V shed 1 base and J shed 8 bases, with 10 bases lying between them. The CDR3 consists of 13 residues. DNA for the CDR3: TGTGCCAGCAGCTTAGGCGGGCCAGGTACGCAGTATTTT. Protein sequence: CASSLGGPGTQYF.

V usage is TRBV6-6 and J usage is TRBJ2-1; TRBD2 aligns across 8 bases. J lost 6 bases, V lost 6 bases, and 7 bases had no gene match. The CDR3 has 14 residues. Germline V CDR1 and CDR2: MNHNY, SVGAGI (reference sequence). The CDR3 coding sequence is TGTGCCAGCAGGCCGGGACTAGTTGTCAATGAGCAGTTCTTC. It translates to CASRPGLVVNEQFF.

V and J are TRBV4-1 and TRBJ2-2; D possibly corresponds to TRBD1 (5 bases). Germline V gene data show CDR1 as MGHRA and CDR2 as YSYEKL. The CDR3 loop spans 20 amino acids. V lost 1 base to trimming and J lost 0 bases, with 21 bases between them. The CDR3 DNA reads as TGCGCCAGCAGCCAAGTGTTCGGCGTCGTCAGGACATCGAACACCGGGGAGCTGTTTTTT. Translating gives CASSQVFGVVRTSNTGELFF.

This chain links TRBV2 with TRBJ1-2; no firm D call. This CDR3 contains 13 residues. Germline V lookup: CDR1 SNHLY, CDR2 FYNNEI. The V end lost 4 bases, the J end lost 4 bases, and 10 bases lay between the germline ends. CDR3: CASSGQPIYGYTF. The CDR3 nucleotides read TGTGCCAGCAGTGGCCAGCCCATCTATGGCTACACCTTC.

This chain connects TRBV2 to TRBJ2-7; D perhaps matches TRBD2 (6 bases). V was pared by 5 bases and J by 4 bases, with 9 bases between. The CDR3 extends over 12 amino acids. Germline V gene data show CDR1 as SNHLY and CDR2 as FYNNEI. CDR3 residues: CASSQSGYEQYF. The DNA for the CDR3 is TGTGCCAGCAGTCAGAGCGGGTACGAGCAGTACTTC.

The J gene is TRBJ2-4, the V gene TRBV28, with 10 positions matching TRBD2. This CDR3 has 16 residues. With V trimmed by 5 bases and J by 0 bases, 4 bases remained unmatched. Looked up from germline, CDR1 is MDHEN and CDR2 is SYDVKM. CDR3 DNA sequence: TGTGCCAGCAGTACAAGGACTAGCGGAGCCAAAAACATTCAGTACTTC. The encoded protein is CASSTRTSGAKNIQYF. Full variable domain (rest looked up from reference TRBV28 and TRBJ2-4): DVKVTQSSRYLVKRTGEKVFLECVQDMDHENMFWYRQDPGLGLRLIYFSYDVKMKEKGDIPEGYSVSREKKERFSLILESASTNQTSMYLCASSTRTSGAKNIQYFGAGTRLSVL.

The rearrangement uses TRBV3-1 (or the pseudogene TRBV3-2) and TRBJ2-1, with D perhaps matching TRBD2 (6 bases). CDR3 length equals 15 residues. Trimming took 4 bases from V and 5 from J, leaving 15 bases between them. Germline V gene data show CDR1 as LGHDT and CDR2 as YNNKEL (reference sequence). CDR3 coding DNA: TGTGCCAGCAGCCCCCGATCTCGGACTAACAATGAGCAGTTCTTC. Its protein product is CASSPRSRTNNEQFF.

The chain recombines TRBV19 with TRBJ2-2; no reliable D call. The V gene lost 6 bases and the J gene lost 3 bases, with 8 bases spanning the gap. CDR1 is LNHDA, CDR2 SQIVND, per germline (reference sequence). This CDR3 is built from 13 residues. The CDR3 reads CASRPEYTGELFF. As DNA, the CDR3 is TGTGCCAGTAGGCCCGAGTACACCGGGGAGCTGTTTTTT. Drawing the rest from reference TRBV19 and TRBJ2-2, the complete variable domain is DGGITQSPKYLFRKEGQNVTLSCEQNLNHDAMYWYRQDPGQGLRLIYYSQIVNDFQKGDIAEGYSVSREKKESFPLTVTSAQKNPTAFYLCASRPEYTGELFFGEGSRLTVL.

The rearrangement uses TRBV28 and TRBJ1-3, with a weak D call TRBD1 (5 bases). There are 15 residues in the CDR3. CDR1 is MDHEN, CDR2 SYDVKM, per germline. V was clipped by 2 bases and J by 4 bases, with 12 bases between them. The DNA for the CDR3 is TGTGCCAGCAGTTTAAGCAGGGTTTGGGGAAACACCATATATTTT. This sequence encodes CASSLSRVWGNTIYF. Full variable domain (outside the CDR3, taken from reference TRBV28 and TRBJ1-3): DVKVTQSSRYLVKRTGEKVFLECVQDMDHENMFWYRQDPGLGLRLIYFSYDVKMKEKGDIPEGYSVSREKKERFSLILESASTNQTSMYLCASSLSRVWGNTIYFGEGSWLTVV.